This TCR beta chain stems from a study of cytomegalovirus exposure and HLA in healthy donors. Study as a whole: Both the 95 to 150 validation repertoires and the approximately 700 first-cohort repertoires used the same platform, as reported by a later analysis. Findings and caveats of the study: Three chains linked to CMV were shown in vitro to be specific for CMV antigens.

Data came from immunoSEQ multiplex PCR; TCRdb stores just in-frame clones and leaves some out. The table has 250,000 to 400,000 clones, about nine tenths seen once. Notes on this clone: What it binds is not known.

Donors came from a validation cohort of 90 to 150 subjects, distinct from the first 666-subject cohort. The CDR3 has 15 residues. Unmatched junction bases numbered 5, after V lost 5 bases and J lost 4 bases. Germline CDR1 MDHEN, CDR2 SYDVKM. Sequencing used PBMCs. This chain links TRBV28 with TRBJ2-1; 10 bases map to TRBD2. This clonotype was obtained from a woman aged 30 to 39 in good health and CMV-seropositive. This CDR3 is CASSPQGLAYNEQFF. DNA for the CDR3: TGTGCCAGCAGTCCACAGGGACTAGCGTACAATGAGCAGTTCTTC.